The TCR beta chain under discussion was sequenced for a study of cytomegalovirus exposure and HLA in healthy donors. Study-wide points: Cytomegalovirus status was reportedly diagnosed by the classifier with high specificity and sensitivity. One later analysis reportedly identified an Asian-associated ancestry cluster that showed fewer N-insertions than the roughly 600-donor mean. The investigators catalogued some 150 TCR beta chains as cytomegalovirus-associated.

Use of 60 Vbeta and 13 Jbeta primers characterized the PCR. The method was immunoSEQ multiplex PCR; TCRdb's version includes in-frame clones alone and lacks a portion of them. This sample carries 150,000 to 200,000 clones, approximately 80% of them seen once, and the ten largest clones take about 7.9%. The length of the CDR3 is 17 residues. Per germline, CDR1 SGHVS and CDR2 FNYEAQ. Losses at the gene ends were 4 bases for V and 3 bases for J; bases not matched to a gene: 8. For this clone: Antigen unknown.

The chain joins TRBV7-6 to TRBJ2-3; 12 bases map to TRBD1. The sequenced sample consisted of PBMCs. The TCR was taken from a male donor in good health and CMV-seropositive. The CDR3 DNA follows: TGTGCCAGCAGCTACCGGGACAGGGGGCAGGGTACAGATACGCAGTATTTT. It codes for CASSYRDRGQGTDTQYF.